The 30 T cell receptor beta chains given below trace back to one sample, sequenced in a study of control samples from healthy donors and cancer patients. Measured with immunoSEQ multiplex PCR; TCRdb has only the in-frame clones, and not every one. The sample consists of about 95,000 clones, roughly nine tenths of them appearing once. Sequencing used blood. The source of these receptors is a woman aged 70-85 years in good health.

The chain couples TRBV5-8 to TRBJ1-2; 9 positions match TRBD1. The germline gives CDR1 SGHTS, CDR2 YDEGEE. Trimming at V came to 3 bases and at J to 7 bases, leaving 4 bases not matched to a gene. The CDR3 spans 13 residues. The CDR3 sequence: CASSWGQGAGYTF. The CDR3 DNA reads as TGTGCCAGCAGCTGGGGACAGGGAGCTGGCTACACCTTC.

V and J are TRBV9 and TRBJ2-7, with a possible D match to TRBD1 (7 bases). The CDR3 loop spans 15 amino acids. V shed 3 bases and J shed 7 bases, with 20 bases lying between them. The germline V gene encodes CDR1 SGDLS and CDR2 YYNGEE. CDR3 nucleotides: TGTGCCAGCAGCGAGAGGGACTGGGACAGCCTTGAGCAGTACTTC. It codes for CASSERDWDSLEQYF.

The V gene is TRBV12-5, the J gene TRBJ2-7, with D possibly being TRBD1 (5 bases). Trimming pared 6 bases from V and 5 bases from J, leaving 20 bases between. The CDR3 has 15 amino acids. Germline V gene sequence: CDR1 LGHNT, CDR2 FRNRAP. CDR3 region: CASGSSGKRGNEQYF. The CDR3 nucleotides are TGTGCTAGTGGATCTTCAGGGAAAAGGGGCAACGAGCAGTACTTC. Using reference TRBV12-5 and TRBJ2-7 for the parts outside the CDR3, the full variable domain is DARVTQTPRHKVTEMGQEVTMRCQPILGHNTVFWYRQTMMQGLELLAYFRNRAPLDDSGMPKDRFSAEMPDATLATLKIQPSEPRDSAVYFCASGSSGKRGNEQYFGPGTRLTVT.

The chain uses TRBV19 and TRBJ2-3; D gene uncertain. This CDR3 is built from 16 residues. V was shortened by 6 bases and J by 0 bases, with 16 bases between the two germline ends. In germline, CDR1 is LNHDA, CDR2 SQIVND (reference sequence). CDR3 sequence reads: CASSNKQRSSTDTQYF. DNA of the CDR3: TGTGCCAGTAGCAACAAACAGCGTTCAAGCACAGATACGCAGTATTTT.

Comment on this clone: Different DNA sequences within this sample yield the same CDR3. The V call is TRBV29-1, the J call TRBJ1-2; 9 nucleotides match TRBD1. Germline trimming cut 6 bases from V and 6 bases from J; bases unmatched to any gene: 5. CDR3 length: 12 amino acids. Looked up from germline, CDR1 is SQVTM and CDR2 is ANQGSEA. This chain's CDR3 is CSVEDRGHGYTF. The CDR3 DNA reads TGCAGCGTAGAGGACAGGGGCCATGGCTACACCTTC.

The rearrangement joins TRBV30 to TRBJ1-2; TRBD1 is a possible D gene (6 bases). This CDR3 contains 14 residues. Germline V CDR1 and CDR2: GTSNPN, SVGIG (reference sequence). V shed 0 bases and J shed 14 bases, with 22 bases lying between them. Here the CDR3 reads CAWSVYRESLRLTF. CDR3 nucleotides: TGTGCCTGGAGTGTATACAGGGAATCTTTAAGATTGACCTTC.

This rearrangement joins TRBV18 to TRBJ1-1; TRBD1 matches at 8 bases. Germline-derived CDR1 and CDR2 are KGHSH and LQKENI. There are 15 residues in the CDR3. J lost 8 bases, V lost 3 bases, and 11 bases had no gene match. The CDR3 sequence is CASSPWSAQGAEAFF. In DNA form, the CDR3 reads TGTGCCAGCTCACCCTGGTCCGCTCAGGGGGCGGAAGCTTTCTTT.

This rearrangement joins TRBV30 to TRBJ1-6; 9 nucleotides line up with TRBD1. The CDR3 consists of 14 residues. The junction had 8 bases not matched to a gene; V was cut back by 5 bases and J by 9 bases. Germline-derived CDR1 and CDR2 are GTSNPN and SVGIG (reference sequence). CDR3 region: CAWGTGTGSSPLHF. CDR3 DNA sequence: TGTGCCTGGGGAACAGGGACAGGGAGTTCACCCCTCCACTTT.

The chain couples TRBV11-3 to TRBJ1-1; 7 bases agree with TRBD1. Trimming took 1 base from V and 11 from J; bases not matched to a gene: 7. Germline V gene sequence: CDR1 SGHNT, CDR2 YENEEA. CDR3 length: 13 amino acids. The CDR3 nucleotides are TGTGCCAGCAGCTTAGGACAGGGTGGTCGGGCTTTCTTT. Residues: CASSLGQGGRAFF.

The V call is TRBV9, the J call TRBJ2-7; 16 nucleotides agree with TRBD2. Germline CDR1 and CDR2: SGDLS and YYNGEE. The junction had 6 bases not matched to a gene; V was cut back by 2 bases and J by 1 base. The CDR3 covers 18 residues. CDR3 region: CASSVGTSGRAKSYEQYF. For the CDR3, the DNA is TGTGCCAGCAGCGTCGGGACTAGCGGGAGGGCCAAATCCTACGAGCAGTACTTC.

V gene TRBV5-6 combines with J gene TRBJ2-1, with D unresolved. This CDR3 has 15 residues. V was trimmed by 2 bases and J by 5 bases, leaving 14 bases between them. The germline V gene encodes CDR1 SGHDT and CDR2 YYEEEE. The CDR3 protein is CASSFRSGRDNEQFF. Here the CDR3 DNA reads TGTGCCAGCAGCTTCCGGTCGGGTAGGGACAATGAGCAGTTCTTC.

Only one count was recorded for this clone. One junction end does not reproduce the germline sequence, and a read error may be involved. V is TRBV6-5 and J is TRBJ1-1; D may be TRBD1 (6 bases). The CDR3 consists of 15 residues. Germline CDR1 reads MNHEY; CDR2 reads SVGAGI. The CDR3 protein is CVSSWGQAMNTEAFF. The CDR3 bases are TGTGTCAGCAGTTGGGGACAAGCAATGAACACTGAAGCTTTCTTT.

In DNA form, the CDR3 reads TGTGCCAGCAAGGCCGCCGGAGACTATGGCTACACCTTC. It codes for CASKAAGDYGYTF. V gene TRBV6-5 combines with J gene TRBJ1-2; D gene uncertain. Germline CDR1 and CDR2: MNHEY and SVGAGI. V was trimmed by 7 bases and J by 3 bases, leaving 12 bases between them. CDR3 length equals 13 residues.

V gene TRBV19 combines with J gene TRBJ2-1, with TRBD1 identical over 8 bases. The CDR3 runs 13 residues. Looked up from germline, CDR1 is LNHDA and CDR2 is SQIVND (reference sequence). Losses at the gene ends were 10 bases for V and 6 bases for J; bases not matched to a gene: 8. In nucleotides, the CDR3 is TGTGCCACCGACAGGGGCCCCACCAATGAGCAGTTCTTC. Translated: CATDRGPTNEQFF.

The CDR3 here is CASSESGTPTNEKLFF. CDR3 in DNA: TGTGCCAGCAGTGAATCAGGGACTCCAACTAATGAAAAACTGTTTTTT. The gene calls are TRBV25-1 and TRBJ1-4; D possibly corresponds to TRBD1 (5 bases). V shed 1 base and J shed 0 bases, with 9 bases lying between them. Looked up from germline, CDR1 is MGHDK and CDR2 is SYGVNS. This CDR3 comprises 16 residues.

The chain is built from TRBV5-1 and TRBJ1-1; tentatively, D is TRBD1 (5 bases). Germline V gene sequence: CDR1 SGHRS, CDR2 YFSETQ. This CDR3 is built from 13 residues. V lost 0 bases and J 8 bases, leaving 11 bases between the germline ends. The CDR3 region is CASSLAGGKEAFF. Here the CDR3 DNA reads TGCGCCAGCAGCTTGGCCGGGGGGAAGGAAGCTTTCTTT. The complete variable domain, with remaining parts taken from reference TRBV5-1 and TRBJ1-1, reads KAGVTQTPRYLIKTRGQQVTLSCSPISGHRSVSWYQQTPGQGLQFLFEYFSETQRNKGNFPGRFSGRQFSNSRSEMNVSTLELGDSALYLCASSLAGGKEAFFGQGTRLTVV.

This chain joins TRBV12-3 or TRBV12-4 and TRBJ2-7; D is perhaps TRBD2 (5 bases). The CDR3 contains 13 residues. The V end was cut by 6 bases, the J end by 2 bases, with 11 bases between. CDR3 residues: CASRPSGTYEQYF. The DNA for the CDR3 is TGTGCCAGCAGGCCATCGGGGACCTACGAGCAGTACTTC.

The chain has TRBV5-6 and TRBJ2-5; 8 bases are shared with TRBD2. Germline CDR1 SGHDT, CDR2 YYEEEE. This CDR3 has 14 amino acids. The V segment lost 10 bases and the J segment 5 bases; nucleotides outside the gene matches: 13. CDR3 residues: CASTRSGSSETQYF. Written as DNA, the CDR3 is TGTGCCTCCACCCGGAGCGGGAGCTCTGAGACCCAGTACTTC.

The chain combines TRBV6-5 with TRBJ2-1, with 7 bases identical to TRBD2. V gave up 3 bases and J gave up 1 base; unmatched junction bases: 3. The V gene's germline CDR1 is MNHEY and CDR2 SVGAGI. This CDR3 is built from 15 residues. This chain's CDR3 is CASSYGGGSYNEQFF. DNA of the CDR3: TGTGCCAGCAGTTATGGGGGGGGGTCCTACAATGAGCAGTTCTTC.

The genes are TRBV27 and TRBJ1-2, with D hard to call. Germline V gives CDR1 MNHEY, CDR2 SMNVEV (reference sequence). Trimming left V 5 bases short and J 4 bases short, with 8 bases between. This CDR3 has 12 amino acids. The CDR3 bases are TGTGCCAGCAGTCCCCTAGGCTATGGCTACACCTTC. The encoded protein is CASSPLGYGYTF.

This clone appeared once. The V call is TRBV6-1, the J call TRBJ1-6, with 11 positions matching TRBD1. Germline trimming cut 1 base from V and 7 bases from J; bases unmatched to any gene: 6. The CDR3 covers 17 residues. Germline V lookup: CDR1 MNHNS, CDR2 SASEGT. In DNA form, the CDR3 reads TGTGCCAGCAGTGAAGAGGACAGGGGGCCCCCAAATTCACCCCTCCACTTT. It encodes CASSEEDRGPPNSPLHF.

This chain connects TRBV10-3 to TRBJ1-5, with a tentative D call TRBD1 (6 bases). This CDR3 region has 13 residues. Trimming shortened V by 6 bases and J by 9 bases, and 15 bases separated the two germline ends. Germline-derived CDR1 and CDR2 are ENHRY and SYGVKD. The DNA for the CDR3 is TGTGCCATCAGCCAAGAAGGGGGACCGCCCCAGCATTTT. It translates to CAISQEGGPPQHF.

The chain is built from TRBV30 and TRBJ1-2; D gene ambiguous. Trimming removed 0 bases from V and 0 bases from J, with 11 bases in between. Germline V gene sequence: CDR1 GTSNPN, CDR2 SVGIG (reference sequence). The CDR3 is 15 amino acids. Here the CDR3 DNA reads TGTGCCTGGAGTGTACGGGTGGGGACTAACTATGGCTACACCTTC. It translates to CAWSVRVGTNYGYTF.

The chain is built from TRBV7-3 and TRBJ1-1; 8 bases line up with TRBD1. After removal of 5 bases from V and 4 bases from J, the junction contained 3 bases not matched to a gene. The germline CDR1 and CDR2 sequences are SGHTA and FQGTGA. This CDR3 is 13 amino acids long. CDR3 sequence (DNA): TGTGCCAGCAGCCGACAGGGGAGCACTGAAGCTTTCTTT. Protein sequence: CASSRQGSTEAFF.

The V call is TRBV7-6, the J call TRBJ2-1, with D unclear. CDR1 SGHVS and CDR2 FNYEAQ come from the germline V gene. The CDR3 runs 15 residues. Trimming removed 4 bases at V and 1 base at J, with 11 bases between. CDR3 nucleotide sequence: TGTGCCAGCAGCTCCGCGCTATCATCCTACAATGAGCAGTTCTTC. Residues: CASSSALSSYNEQFF.

This rearrangement joins TRBV7-8 to TRBJ2-7; D possibly corresponds to TRBD1 (6 bases). CDR3 length: 16 amino acids. V was clipped by 4 bases and J by 9 bases, with 25 bases between them. Germline values: CDR1 SGHVS, CDR2 FQNEAQ. CDR3 in amino acids: CASSSDSRQVNAGQYF. The CDR3 DNA is TGTGCCAGCAGCTCCGACTCCAGACAGGTTAATGCAGGGCAGTACTTC.

The chain is built from TRBV5-1 and TRBJ1-1; TRBD1 might be the D (6 bases). This CDR3 region has 15 residues. V dropped 4 bases and J dropped 2 bases, with 15 bases sitting between them. The germline gives CDR1 SGHRS, CDR2 YFSETQ. The CDR3 region is CASSLQGFGNTEAFF. The CDR3 region has the DNA TGCGCCAGCAGCCTACAGGGTTTTGGAAACACTGAAGCTTTCTTT.

This clone appeared a few times. The chain recombines TRBV10-1 with TRBJ1-3; D unclear. CDR1 is WNHNN and CDR2 is SYGVQD in the germline V gene (reference sequence). CDR3 length: 13 residues. V gave up 11 bases and J gave up 4 bases, with 15 bases separating them. The CDR3 loop reads CASQEFSGNTIYF. The CDR3 nucleotides read TGCGCCTCCCAGGAGTTTTCAGGAAACACCATATATTTT.

This clone has a single count. The chain combines TRBV2 with TRBJ2-7, with 9 bases that match TRBD1. After removal of 6 bases from V and 8 bases from J, the junction contained 11 bases not matched to a gene. CDR1 is SNHLY, CDR2 FYNNEI, per germline. The CDR3 is 14 amino acids. The DNA for the CDR3 is TGTGCCAGCAGCGGGACAGGGAAGTTTTTAAAGCAGTACTTC. Protein: CASSGTGKFLKQYF.

The rearrangement links TRBV24-1 to TRBJ1-2; D is undetermined. CDR1 and CDR2 from the germline V gene are KGHDR and SFDVKD. This CDR3 comprises 14 residues. V was cut by 0 bases and J by 1 base, with 5 bases left in between. Here the CDR3 DNA reads TGTGCCACCAGTGATTTGCAGCTTAACTATGGCTACACCTTC. Its translation is CATSDLQLNYGYTF.